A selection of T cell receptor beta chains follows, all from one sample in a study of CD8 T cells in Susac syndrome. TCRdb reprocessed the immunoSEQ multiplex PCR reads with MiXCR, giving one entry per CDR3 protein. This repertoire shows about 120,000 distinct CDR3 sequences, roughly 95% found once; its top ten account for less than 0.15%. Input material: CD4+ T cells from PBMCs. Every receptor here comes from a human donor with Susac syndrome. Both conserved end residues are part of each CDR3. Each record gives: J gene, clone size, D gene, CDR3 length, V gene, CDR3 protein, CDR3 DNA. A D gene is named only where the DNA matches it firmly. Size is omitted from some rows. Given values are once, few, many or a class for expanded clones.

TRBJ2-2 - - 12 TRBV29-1 CSVVLGPGELFF TGCAGCGTAGTCTTAGGACCCGGGGAGCTGTTTTTT
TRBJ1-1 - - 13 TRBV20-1 CSARPHGDSEAFF TGCAGTGCTAGACCCCATGGGGATTCCGAAGCTTTCTTT
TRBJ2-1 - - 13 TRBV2 CASSASSYNEQFF TGTGCCAGCAGTGCAAGCTCCTACAATGAGCAGTTCTTC
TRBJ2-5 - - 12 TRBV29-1 CSVEQGPETQYF TGCAGCGTTGAACAGGGGCCGGAGACCCAGTACTTC
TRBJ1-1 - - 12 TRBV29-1 CSVSRGNTEAFF TGCAGCGTTTCCAGGGGGAACACTGAAGCTTTCTTT
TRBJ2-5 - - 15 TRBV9 CASSVTGLQRETQYF TGTGCCAGCAGCGTAACCGGTCTCCAAAGGGAGACCCAGTACTTC
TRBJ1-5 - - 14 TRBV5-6 CASSLLRGNQPQHF TGTGCCAGCAGCTTGTTGCGGGGGAATCAGCCCCAGCATTTT
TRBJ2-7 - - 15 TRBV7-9 CASSLGAGATYEQYF TGTGCCAGCAGCTTAGGAGCTGGGGCCACCTACGAGCAGTACTTC
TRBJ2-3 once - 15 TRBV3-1 CASSSGFDGADTQYF TGTGCCAGCAGTTCGGGGTTCGACGGCGCAGATACGCAGTATTTT
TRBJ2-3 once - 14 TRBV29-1 CSVAKGQSTDTQYF TGCAGCGTTGCCAAGGGTCAGAGCACAGATACGCAGTATTTT
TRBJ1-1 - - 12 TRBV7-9 CANYRVGTEAFF TGTGCCAACTACAGGGTGGGCACTGAAGCTTTCTTT
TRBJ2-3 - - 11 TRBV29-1 CSQKGGDRWYF TGCAGCCAAAAGGGGGGAGATAGATGGTATTTT
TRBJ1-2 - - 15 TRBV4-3 CASSPNRQQSYGYTF TGCGCCAGCAGCCCTAATCGACAGCAGTCCTATGGCTACACCTTC
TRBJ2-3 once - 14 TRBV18 CAIRAGGGTDTQYF TGTGCCATCCGCGCCGGGGGAGGCACAGATACGCAGTATTTT
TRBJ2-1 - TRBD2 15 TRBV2 CASSDMAGALNEQFF TGTGCCAGCAGTGACATGGCGGGAGCCCTCAATGAGCAGTTCTTC
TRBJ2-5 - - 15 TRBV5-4 CASSPGPDYQETQYF TGTGCCAGCAGTCCGGGCCCGGACTACCAAGAGACCCAGTACTTC
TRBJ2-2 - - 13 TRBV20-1 CSATDPAGGELFF TGCAGTGCCACTGACCCCGCGGGAGGGGAGCTGTTTTTT
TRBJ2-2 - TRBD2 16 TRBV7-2 CASSPSSGSESGELFF TGTGCCAGCAGCCCCTCGAGCGGGAGTGAGTCCGGGGAGCTGTTTTTT
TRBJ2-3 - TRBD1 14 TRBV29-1 CSVAETGGGLNQYF TGCAGCGTTGCTGAGACAGGGGGTGGCCTAAATCAGTATTTT
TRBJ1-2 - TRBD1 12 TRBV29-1 CSVAEGAGGYTF TGCAGCGTTGCCGAGGGGGCGGGGGGCTACACCTTC
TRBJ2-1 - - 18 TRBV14 CASSPLGGGGSNENEQFF TGTGCCAGCAGCCCTTTGGGGGGAGGAGGCTCTAATGAGAATGAGCAGTTCTTC
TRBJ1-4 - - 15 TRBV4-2 CASSQGQGSSGKLFF TGTGCCAGCAGCCAAGGACAAGGGAGTTCGGGAAAACTGTTTTTT
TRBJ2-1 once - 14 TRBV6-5 CASSYKLGGNEQFF TGTGCCAGCAGTTACAAACTAGGGGGCAATGAGCAGTTCTTC
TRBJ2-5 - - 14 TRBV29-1 CSVGRSGRAETQYF TGCAGCGTAGGAAGGAGCGGTAGGGCAGAGACCCAGTACTTC
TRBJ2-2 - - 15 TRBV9 CASSVALGNTGELFF TGTGCCAGCAGCGTAGCTCTTGGGAACACCGGGGAGCTGTTTTTT
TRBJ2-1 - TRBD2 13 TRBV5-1 CASSGGGGNEQFF TGCGCCAGCAGTGGGGGGGGTGGCAATGAGCAGTTCTTC
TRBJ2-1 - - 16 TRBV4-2 CASSQVEAQMGVEQFF TGTGCCAGCAGCCAAGTAGAAGCTCAGATGGGGGTTGAGCAGTTCTTC
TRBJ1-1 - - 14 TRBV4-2 CASSQEGRGTEAFF TGTGCCAGCAGCCAAGAGGGCCGGGGCACTGAAGCTTTCTTT
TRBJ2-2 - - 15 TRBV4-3 CASSQDSVGSGELFF TGCGCCAGCAGCCAAGATAGCGTAGGTTCCGGGGAGCTGTTTTTT
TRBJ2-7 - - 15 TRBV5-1 CASSLGGGASYEQYF TGCGCCAGCAGCTTGGGCGGCGGAGCCTCCTACGAGCAGTACTTC
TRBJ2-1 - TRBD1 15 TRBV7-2 CASSPWTGFYNEQFF TGTGCCAGCAGCCCGTGGACAGGTTTCTACAATGAGCAGTTCTTC
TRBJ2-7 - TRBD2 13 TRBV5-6 CASSFPSGDGKYF TGTGCCAGCAGCTTCCCTAGCGGAGATGGAAAGTACTTC
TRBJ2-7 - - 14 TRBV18 CASSPPSQVYEQYF TGTGCCAGCTCACCACCCTCACAGGTCTACGAGCAGTACTTC
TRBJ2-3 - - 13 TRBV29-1 CSVGQGLTDTQYF TGCAGCGTTGGGCAGGGGCTCACAGATACGCAGTATTTT
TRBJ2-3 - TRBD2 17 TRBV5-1 CASSLTPSGSSTDTQYF TGCGCCAGCAGCCTTACTCCAAGCGGGAGCTCCACAGATACGCAGTATTTT
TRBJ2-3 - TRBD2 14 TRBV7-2 CASSPGLAGDTQYF TGTGCTAGCAGTCCCGGACTAGCGGGAGATACGCAGTATTTT
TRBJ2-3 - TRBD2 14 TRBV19 CASSRLASTDTQYF TGTGCCAGTAGTAGACTAGCGTCTACAGATACGCAGTATTTT
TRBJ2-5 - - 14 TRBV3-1 CASRSEQGLETQYF TGTGCCAGCAGGAGTGAACAGGGACTAGAGACCCAGTACTTC
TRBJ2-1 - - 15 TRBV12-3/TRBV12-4 CASSFQRKAYNEQFF TGTGCCAGCAGTTTTCAGAGAAAGGCCTACAATGAGCAGTTCTTC
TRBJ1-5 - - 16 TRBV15 CATSRGDVQRNQPQHF TGTGCCACCAGCAGAGGGGACGTCCAGAGGAATCAGCCCCAGCATTTT
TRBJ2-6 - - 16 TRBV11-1 CASSLRELAGANVLTF TGTGCCAGCAGCTTACGGGAACTAGCTGGGGCCAACGTCCTGACTTTC
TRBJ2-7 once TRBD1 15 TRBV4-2 CASSLTGGSDDEQYF TGTGCCAGCAGCCTGACAGGGGGCTCAGACGACGAGCAGTACTTC